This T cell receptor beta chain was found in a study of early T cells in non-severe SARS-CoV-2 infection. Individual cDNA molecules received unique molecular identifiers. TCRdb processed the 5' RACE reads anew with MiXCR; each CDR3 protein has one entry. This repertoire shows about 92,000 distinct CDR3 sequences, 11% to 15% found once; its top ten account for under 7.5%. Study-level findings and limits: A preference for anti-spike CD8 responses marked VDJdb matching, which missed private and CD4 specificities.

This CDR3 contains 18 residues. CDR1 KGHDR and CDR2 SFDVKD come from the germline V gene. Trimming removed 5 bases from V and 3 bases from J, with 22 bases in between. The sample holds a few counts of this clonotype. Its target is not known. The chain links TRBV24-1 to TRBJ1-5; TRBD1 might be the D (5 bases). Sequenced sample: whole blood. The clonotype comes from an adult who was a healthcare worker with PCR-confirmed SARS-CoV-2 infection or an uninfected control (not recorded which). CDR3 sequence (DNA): TGTGCCACCAGTGCCCTAAAGCAGGGTTCCCTAAACAATCAGCCCCAGCATTTT. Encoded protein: CATSALKQGSLNNQPQHF.